This T cell receptor beta chain was sequenced for a study of shared clonotypes between healthy human individuals. General study results and limits: Larger estimated richness was generally recorded for naive subsets relative to memory subsets. Around 5% was the fraction of naive CD4 clonotypes found shared across four donors.

Points on this clone: Its antigen remains unidentified.

The CDR3 runs to 12 residues. Trimming cost V 5 bases and J 12 bases, with 14 bases left between them. Germline V gives CDR1 SGHAT, CDR2 FQNNGV. TCRdb keeps only in-frame clones here, not all; method: immunoSEQ multiplex PCR. The sample gives about 2.1 million clones, 93% of which show up once; about 1.7% is in the top ten. Naive CD8 cells were CD45RO-negative, positively selected for CCR7, excluding terminally differentiated effector memory CD45RA+ cells. Donors were healthy HIV-negative adults without recent acute infections or vaccinations. This sequence originates from a man aged 18-30 years in good health. Some clones in this sample may be carry-over from other donors' samples. The chain employs TRBV11-2 and TRBJ2-1; D call uncertain. Sequencing was performed on naive CD8+ T cells from PBMCs. This chain's CDR3 is CASSLGPSGQFF. As DNA, the CDR3 is TGTGCCAGCAGCCTAGGGCCCTCTGGGCAGTTCTTC.